This T cell receptor beta chain was profiled in a study of OX40 agonist ivuxolimab in advanced cancers. Sequencing used immunoSEQ multiplex PCR; TCRdb keeps in-frame clones, though not all of them. Altogether fewer than 85,000 clones are present, approximately 84% being singletons, with the ten largest covering almost 4.5%. Remarks on this clone: Its specificity is unknown.

Germline V gives CDR1 MGHRA, CDR2 YSYEKL. V was pared by 7 bases and J by 1 base, with 20 bases of the junction left unmatched. The CDR3 consists of 20 residues. The study, taken as a whole, reports: People who partly responded at 0.1-3.0 mg/kg had some of the least clonal expansion seen. Antigen targets of the expanded peripheral T cells went undetermined.

The genes are TRBV4-1 and TRBJ2-2; 8 nucleotides align to TRBD1. The sequencing here drew on CD4+ or CD8+ T cells sorted from blood, taken in a trial of the OX40 agonist ivuxolimab. The source of this sequence is an adult with an advanced solid tumor such as melanoma, head and neck, liver or kidney cancer. In DNA, the CDR3 is TGCGCCAGCACCCCAACCTCGGACAGGGCGATCGGGCGGAACACCGGGGAGCTGTTTTTT. This encodes CASTPTSDRAIGRNTGELFF.